These 6 T cell receptor beta chains originate from one sample sequenced in a study of T cell changes during pregnancy in multiple sclerosis. TCRdb keeps only in-frame clones here, not all; method: immunoSEQ multiplex PCR. This sample yields roughly 74,000 clones, of which 70% to 90% are seen a single time; about 3.5% belongs to the top ten. Sequences were derived from peripheral blood, sampled before pregnancy. The receptor set was obtained from a female donor with multiple sclerosis, enrolled in a pregnancy study.

The chain couples TRBV4-1 to TRBJ2-2; 10 nucleotides align to TRBD1. CDR3 length equals 15 residues. Per the germline V gene, CDR1 is MGHRA and CDR2 is YSYEKL. V shed 3 bases, J shed 7 bases, and the junction held 5 bases outside the gene matches. This chain's CDR3 is CASSHDRGRIGELFF. Written as DNA, the CDR3 is TGCGCCAGCAGCCATGACAGGGGGCGCATCGGGGAGCTGTTTTTT.

This sequence joins TRBV7-9 and TRBJ2-5; 7 nucleotides match TRBD1. Looked up from germline, CDR1 is SEHNR and CDR2 is FQNEAQ (reference sequence). The CDR3 extends over 15 amino acids. V gave up 5 bases and J gave up 3 bases; unmatched junction bases: 9. CDR3 bases: TGTGCCAGCAGCCGATTTGACAGGGATGAAGAGACCCAGTACTTC. As protein: CASSRFDRDEETQYF. The variable domain in full, with the rest retrieved from reference TRBV7-9 and TRBJ2-5, is DTGVSQNPRHKITKRGQNVTFRCDPISEHNRLYWYRQTLGQGPEFLTYFQNEAQLEKSRLLSDRFSAERPKGSFSTLEIQRTEQGDSAMYLCASSRFDRDEETQYFGPGTRLLVL.

The chain links TRBV11-3 to TRBJ2-1; 9 bases align to TRBD2. This CDR3 is 15 amino acids long. With V trimmed by 1 base and J by 8 bases, 6 bases remained unmatched. Per the germline V gene, CDR1 is SGHNT and CDR2 is YENEEA. The CDR3 DNA reads as TGTGCCAGCAGCTTAGGTGCGGGGGGGCCGGATGAGCAGTTCTTC. The encoded protein is CASSLGAGGPDEQFF.

This chain uses TRBV30 with TRBJ2-5, with TRBD1 matching over 7 bases. The CDR3 spans 15 residues. Per germline, CDR1 GTSNPN and CDR2 SVGIG (reference sequence). The J segment lost 0 bases and the V segment lost 0 bases, leaving 4 bases of the junction unmatched. In nucleotides, the CDR3 is TGTGCCTGGAGTGTTTTCGGGACAGACCAAGAGACCCAGTACTTC. This codes for CAWSVFGTDQETQYF.

V usage is TRBV7-3 and J usage is TRBJ1-4; 7 positions agree with TRBD1. V was pared by 0 bases and J by 4 bases, with 8 bases of the junction left unmatched. Germline V gene data show CDR1 as SGHTA and CDR2 as FQGTGA. CDR3 size: 17 residues. The DNA for the CDR3 is TGTGCCAGCAGCTTAACCCCAAGGGGGCGCGGTAATGAAAAACTGTTTTTT. Translated, it gives CASSLTPRGRGNEKLFF. Combining the CDR3 with reference TRBV7-3 and TRBJ1-4 gives the whole variable domain GAGVSQTPSNKVTEKGKYVELRCDPISGHTALYWYRQSLGQGPEFLIYFQGTGAADDSGLPNDRFFAVRPEGSVSTLKIQRTERGDSAVYLCASSLTPRGRGNEKLFFGSGTQLSVL.

The J gene is TRBJ2-7, the V gene TRBV7-9; TRBD2 aligns across 9 bases. CDR1 and CDR2 (germline): SEHNR, FQNEAQ (reference sequence). The trim removed 5 bases at V and 0 bases at J, leaving 14 bases unmatched. This CDR3 region has 18 residues. This chain's CDR3 is CASSPRLAAQGFSYEQYF. The DNA for the CDR3 is TGTGCCAGCAGCCCGCGACTAGCGGCCCAAGGCTTCTCCTACGAGCAGTACTTC.